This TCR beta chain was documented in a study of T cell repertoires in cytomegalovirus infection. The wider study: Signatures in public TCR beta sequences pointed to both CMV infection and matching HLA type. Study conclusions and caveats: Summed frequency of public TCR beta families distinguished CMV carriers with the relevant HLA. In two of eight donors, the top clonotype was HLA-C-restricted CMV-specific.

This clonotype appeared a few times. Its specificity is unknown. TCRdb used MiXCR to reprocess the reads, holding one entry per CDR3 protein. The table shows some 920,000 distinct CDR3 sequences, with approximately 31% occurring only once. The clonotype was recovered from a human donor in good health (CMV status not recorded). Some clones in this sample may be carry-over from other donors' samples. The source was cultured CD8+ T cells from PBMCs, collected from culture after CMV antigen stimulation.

The CDR3: CASSYSKIEQYF. CDR3 DNA: TGTGCCAGCAGTTACTCTAAGATCGAGCAGTACTTC. V usage is TRBV6-6 and J usage is TRBJ2-7; D is unclear. V lost 0 bases to trimming and J lost 6 bases, with 6 bases between them. There are 12 residues in the CDR3. Per the germline V gene, CDR1 is MNHNY and CDR2 is SVGAGI (reference sequence).